This T cell receptor (beta chain) was recovered during a study of blood T cell repertoires in COVID-19. Assay: immunoSEQ multiplex PCR; the TCRdb copy retains only in-frame clones and omits some. This sample has 210,000 or so clones, with about 83% found just once. Participants spanned ages about 18 to 95 years and resided in 24 US areas. Categorization into cohorts depended on clinical history that participants reported. Within the 2 weeks before study entry, each person in the exposed group met a COVID-19 case. Germline assignment: CDR1 MNHEY and CDR2 SVGEGT. The CDR3 is 12 residues long. V lost 6 bases and J 6 bases, leaving 9 bases between the germline ends.

The receptor's source is a woman in her 50s who had been exposed to COVID-19. The chain joins TRBV6-2 or TRBV6-3 to TRBJ1-5; no clear D gene. Sequenced sample: PBMCs or T cells enriched from blood (not recorded which). For the CDR3, the DNA is TGTGCCAGCAGCGAGAAATCTCAGCCCCAGCATTTT. Its translation is CASSEKSQPQHF.